This TCR beta chain stems from a study of beta chain features in type 1 diabetes. To note about this clone: Its antigen is unknown.

The study's findings and limits: Naive, central memory and Treg TCRB repertoires seemed to resemble each other more closely in patients than they did in healthy donors.

Germline V gene data show CDR1 as SGHDN and CDR2 as FVKESK. The CDR3 is made up of 16 amino acids. The V and J ends lost 0 bases and 1 base respectively, with 10 bases between them. Sorted CD4+ subsets: naive, central memory, regulatory, stem cell-like memory (CD45RO/CCR7/CD25/CD127/CD95/CD27 panel). The study reverse transcribed the entire isolated RNA, so it sequenced expressed TCRB transcripts. Mean read depth for stem cell-like memory T cell samples was approximately 1 million reads. Sequencing used immunoSEQ multiplex PCR; TCRdb keeps in-frame clones, though not all of them. The sample lists approximately 110,000 clones; 40% were seen once.

Sequencing was performed on stem cell memory CD4+ T cells from blood. This sequence originates from a woman between 18 and 29 years old in good health. J is TRBJ2-4 and V is TRBV14, with a possible D match to TRBD1 (6 bases). The CDR3 coding sequence is TGTGCCAGCAGCCAAGACACAGGGTTGGCCAAAAACATTCAGTACTTC. It encodes CASSQDTGLAKNIQYF.